This TCR beta chain was identified during a study of blood T cell repertoires in COVID-19 (dated by TCRdb to about 2020). Context from the whole study: The collaborator samples originated in the United States, Italy and Spain and spanned the acute and convalescent phases of COVID-19. The dataset comprised deeply sampled blood TCRbeta repertoires from subjects exposed to, actively infected with, or recovered from COVID-19. The repertoires were released in a freely available public database intended as a resource for research on the immune response to SARS-CoV-2. Where available, HLA class I and class II types were taken from metadata supplied by the sample provider and were not determined by assay-based typing. The material from the prospective study consisted of cDNA or gDNA derived from T cells, B-cell-depleted T cells, or PBMCs. Sample metadata almost always included a de-identified subject ID, COVID-19 status, age in years and sex. The samples were drawn from the first 160 participants of the ongoing ImmuneRACE study and from 1,254 subjects provided by 6 global collaborators. Summary of the overall study and its limitations: The amount of clinical and demographic metadata varied by source and participant and was provided uncurated.

Whole blood was collected in K2EDTA tubes by collaborating institutions according to the institutions' own protocols. For TCRbeta analysis, collaborators shipped samples in one of three forms: frozen whole blood, isolated PBMCs, or DNA extracted from either of those sample types. Remarks on this clone: The antigen it binds to is not known. One base away there is no much larger clone; base qualities are not given.

The immunoSEQ Assay, a bias-controlled multiplex PCR, was used to amplify TCRbeta CDR3 regions from genomic DNA. Per the original workflow: The number of nucleated cells in each sample was estimated from the amplification of reference gene primers within the assay. Sequence reads were collapsed and filtered to measure the absolute abundance of every unique TCRbeta CDR3 rearrangement. Productive Simpson clonality was computed per sample as the square root of Simpson's diversity index over productive rearrangements. The table comes from immuneACCESS by way of TCRdb, which keeps in-frame sequences with V and J called. Part of the clones is missing from these tables; in studies checked, under half for an unresolved V gene and the rest for unknown reasons. The D gene and trimming were derived from the DNA, and the V and J assignments and clone size from that table. This sample comprises about 120,000 clones, 70% to 90% of them detected only once. The ten largest clones add up to roughly 3.5% of the sample.

From the germline V gene, CDR1 is LGHNT and CDR2 is FRNRAP. The CDR3 contains 16 residues, cysteine and phenylalanine counted. This entry keeps only the CDR3 DNA: 48 bases, framed from base 1. V and J lose 2 bases and 3 bases, and a span of 14 bases separates them. The chain employs TRBV12-5 and TRBJ1-5; no D gene call is confident. The sample consisted of peripheral blood. This clonotype originated in a man aged 40-50 years with acute or convalescent COVID-19. At the DNA level, the sequence is TGTGCTAGTGGTTTGAGGCCGGCGGGTCTCAATCAGCCCCAGCATTTT. The resulting protein is CASGLRPAGLNQPQHF. This CDR3, with the reference TRBV12-5 and TRBJ1-5 proteins standing in past its ends, gives the full variable domain DARVTQTPRHKVTEMGQEVTMRCQPILGHNTVFWYRQTMMQGLELLAYFRNRAPLDDSGMPKDRFSAEMPDATLATLKIQPSEPRDSAVYFCASGLRPAGLNQPQHFGDGTRLSIL.